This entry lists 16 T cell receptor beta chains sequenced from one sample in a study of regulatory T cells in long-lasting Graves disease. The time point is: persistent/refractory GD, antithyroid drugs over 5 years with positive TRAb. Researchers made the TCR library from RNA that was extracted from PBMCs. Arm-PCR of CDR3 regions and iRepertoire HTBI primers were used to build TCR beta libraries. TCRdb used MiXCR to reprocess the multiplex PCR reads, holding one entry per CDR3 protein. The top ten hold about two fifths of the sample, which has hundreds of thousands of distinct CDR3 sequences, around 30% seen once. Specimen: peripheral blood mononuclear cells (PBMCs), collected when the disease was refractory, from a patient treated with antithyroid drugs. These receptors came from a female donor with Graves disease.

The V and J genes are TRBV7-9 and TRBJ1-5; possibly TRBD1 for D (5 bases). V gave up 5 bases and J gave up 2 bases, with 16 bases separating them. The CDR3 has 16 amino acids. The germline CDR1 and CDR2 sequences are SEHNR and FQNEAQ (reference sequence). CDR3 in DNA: TGTGCCAGCAGCCCGTTCTTAGAACAGGGCAATCAGCCCCAGCATTTT. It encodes CASSPFLEQGNQPQHF.

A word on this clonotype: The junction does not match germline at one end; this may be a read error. CDR3 nucleotide sequence: TGTGCCAGCAGTTCCTTTGAGGGAGGGGCCCACGAGCAGTGCTTC. Its translation: CASSSFEGGAHEQCF. The rearrangement joins TRBV27 to TRBJ2-7, with 7 bases lining up with TRBD2. The germline gives CDR1 MNHEY, CDR2 SMNVEV (reference sequence). The CDR3 length is 15 residues.

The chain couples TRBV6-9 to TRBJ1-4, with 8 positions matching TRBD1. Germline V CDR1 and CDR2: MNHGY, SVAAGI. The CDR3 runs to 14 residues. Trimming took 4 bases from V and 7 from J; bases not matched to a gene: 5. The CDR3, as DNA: TGTGCCAGCAGTTGGGGACAGGCTGGTGAAAAACTGTTTTTT. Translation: CASSWGQAGEKLFF.

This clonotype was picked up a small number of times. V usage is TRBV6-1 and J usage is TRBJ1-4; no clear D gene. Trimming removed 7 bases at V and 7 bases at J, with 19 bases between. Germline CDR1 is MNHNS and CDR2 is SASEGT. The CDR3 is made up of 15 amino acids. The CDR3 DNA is TGTGCCAGCACTAGAAGGGAGGGCGAGGGTGAAAAACTGTTTTTT. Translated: CASTRREGEGEKLFF.

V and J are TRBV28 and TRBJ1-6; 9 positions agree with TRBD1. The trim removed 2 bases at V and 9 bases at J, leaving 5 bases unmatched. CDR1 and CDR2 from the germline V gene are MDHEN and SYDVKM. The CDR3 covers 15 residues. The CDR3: CASSLPGQGTSPLHF. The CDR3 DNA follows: TGTGCCAGCAGTTTACCGGGACAGGGCACTTCACCCCTCCACTTT.

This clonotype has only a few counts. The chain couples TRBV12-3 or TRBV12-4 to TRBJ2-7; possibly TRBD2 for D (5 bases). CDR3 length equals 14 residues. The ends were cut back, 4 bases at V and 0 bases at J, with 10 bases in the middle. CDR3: CASSSGGGSYEQYF. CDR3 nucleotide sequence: TGTGCCAGCAGTTCAGGAGGAGGCTCCTACGAGCAGTACTTC.

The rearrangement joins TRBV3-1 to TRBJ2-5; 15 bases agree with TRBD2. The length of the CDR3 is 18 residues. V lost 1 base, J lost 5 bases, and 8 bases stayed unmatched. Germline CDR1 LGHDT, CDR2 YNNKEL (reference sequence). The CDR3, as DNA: TGTGCCAGCAGCCAAGGCCCGGGACTAGCGGGAGGTCGTGAGACCCAGTACTTC. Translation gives CASSQGPGLAGGRETQYF.

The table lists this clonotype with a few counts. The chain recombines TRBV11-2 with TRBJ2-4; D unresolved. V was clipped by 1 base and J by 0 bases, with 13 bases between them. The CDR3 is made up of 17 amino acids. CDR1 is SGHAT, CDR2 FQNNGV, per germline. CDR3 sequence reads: CASSLVGARLAKNIQYF. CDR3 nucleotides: TGTGCCAGCAGCTTAGTAGGCGCGCGACTAGCCAAAAACATTCAGTACTTC. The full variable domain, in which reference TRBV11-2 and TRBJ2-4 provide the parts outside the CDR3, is EAGVAQSPRYKIIEKRQSVAFWCNPISGHATLYWYQQILGQGPKLLIQFQNNGVVDDSQLPKDRFSAERLKGVDSTLKIQPAKLEDSAVYLCASSLVGARLAKNIQYFGAGTRLSVL.

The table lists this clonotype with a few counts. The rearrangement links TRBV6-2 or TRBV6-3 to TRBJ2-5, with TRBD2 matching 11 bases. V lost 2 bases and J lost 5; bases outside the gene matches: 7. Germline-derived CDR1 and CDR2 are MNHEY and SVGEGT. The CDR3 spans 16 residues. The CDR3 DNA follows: TGTGCCAGCAGTTACGGCCGACTAGCGGGATGGGAGACCCAGTACTTC. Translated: CASSYGRLAGWETQYF.

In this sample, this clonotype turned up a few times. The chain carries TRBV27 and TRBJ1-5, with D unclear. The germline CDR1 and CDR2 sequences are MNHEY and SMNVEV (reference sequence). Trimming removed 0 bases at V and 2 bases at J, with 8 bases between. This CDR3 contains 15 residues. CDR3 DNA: TGTGCCAGCAGTTTATCCGTCAGCCGCAATCAGCCCCAGCATTTT. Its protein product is CASSLSVSRNQPQHF.

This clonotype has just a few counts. CDR3 in amino acids: CASNQQGAGQPQHF. CDR3 in DNA: TGTGCCAGCAACCAACAGGGGGCCGGTCAGCCCCAGCATTTT. The rearrangement uses TRBV28 and TRBJ1-5, with 9 bases that match TRBD1. Trimming at V came to 7 bases and at J to 6 bases, leaving 7 bases not matched to a gene. This CDR3 spans 14 amino acids. Germline CDR1 MDHEN, CDR2 SYDVKM.

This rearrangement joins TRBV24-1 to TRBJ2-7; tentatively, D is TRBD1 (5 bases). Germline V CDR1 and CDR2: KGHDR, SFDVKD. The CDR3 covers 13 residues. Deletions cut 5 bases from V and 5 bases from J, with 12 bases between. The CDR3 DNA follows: TGTGCCACCAGTGTCCGTAAGGGGCACGAGCAGTACTTC. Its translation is CATSVRKGHEQYF.

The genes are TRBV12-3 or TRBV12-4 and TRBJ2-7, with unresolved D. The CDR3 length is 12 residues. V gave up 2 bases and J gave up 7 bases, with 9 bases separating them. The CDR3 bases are TGTGCCAGCAGTTTATTGAACCGAGAGCAGTACTTC. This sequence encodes CASSLLNREQYF.

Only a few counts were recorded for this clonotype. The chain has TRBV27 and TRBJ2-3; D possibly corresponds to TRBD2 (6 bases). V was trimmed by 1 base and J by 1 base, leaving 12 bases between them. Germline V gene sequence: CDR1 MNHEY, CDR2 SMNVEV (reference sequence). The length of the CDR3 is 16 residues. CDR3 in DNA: TGTGCCAGCAGTTTATATGCCCTAGCGTGCACAGATACGCAGTATTTT. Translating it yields CASSLYALACTDTQYF.

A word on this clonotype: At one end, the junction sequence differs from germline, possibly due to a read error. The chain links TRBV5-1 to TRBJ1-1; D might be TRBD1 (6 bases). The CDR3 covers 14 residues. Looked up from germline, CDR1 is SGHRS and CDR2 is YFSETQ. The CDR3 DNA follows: TGCGCCAGCAGCTTGGAAGGGGGGTTCACTAAAGCTTTCTTT. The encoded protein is CASSLEGGFTKAFF.

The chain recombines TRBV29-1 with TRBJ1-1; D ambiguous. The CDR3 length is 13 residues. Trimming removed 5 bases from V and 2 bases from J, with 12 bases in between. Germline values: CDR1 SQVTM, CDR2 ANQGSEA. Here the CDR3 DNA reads TGCAGCGTTCTAAATGGAGTTAACACTGAAGCTTTCTTT. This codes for CSVLNGVNTEAFF.